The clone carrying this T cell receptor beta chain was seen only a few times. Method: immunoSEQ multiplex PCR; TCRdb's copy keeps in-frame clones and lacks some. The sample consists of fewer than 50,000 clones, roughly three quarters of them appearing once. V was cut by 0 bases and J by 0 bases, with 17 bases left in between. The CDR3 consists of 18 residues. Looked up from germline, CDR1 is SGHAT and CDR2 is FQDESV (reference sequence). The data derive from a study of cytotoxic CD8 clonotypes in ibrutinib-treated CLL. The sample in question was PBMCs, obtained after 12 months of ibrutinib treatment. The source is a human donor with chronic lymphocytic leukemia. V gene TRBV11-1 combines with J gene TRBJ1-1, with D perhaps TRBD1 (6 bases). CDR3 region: CASSLALKGGGLNTEAFF. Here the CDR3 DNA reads TGTGCCAGCAGCTTAGCGCTAAAGGGCGGGGGCTTGAACACTGAAGCTTTCTTT.